This T cell receptor (beta chain) was identified in a study of sequential checkpoint blockade in melanoma. Measured with immunoSEQ multiplex PCR; TCRdb has only the in-frame clones, and not every one. The data show around 19,000 clones, around 70% seen once. V lost 6 bases, J lost 4 bases, and 3 bases stayed unmatched. Germline V gives CDR1 MNHEY, CDR2 SMNVEV (reference sequence). This CDR3 has 13 residues. Treatment specified: randomized to nivolumab then ipilimumab (arm A) or the reverse (arm B). This receptor was obtained from a human donor with melanoma. The chain has TRBV27 and TRBJ2-7; TRBD1 agrees at 10 bases. The specimen comprised CD8+ T cells sorted from blood (inferred from file names), sampled from a patient given nivolumab and ipilimumab in sequence. The CDR3 sequence: CASRGDRGYEQYF. The CDR3 DNA sequence: TGTGCCAGCAGGGGGGACAGGGGTTACGAGCAGTACTTC.